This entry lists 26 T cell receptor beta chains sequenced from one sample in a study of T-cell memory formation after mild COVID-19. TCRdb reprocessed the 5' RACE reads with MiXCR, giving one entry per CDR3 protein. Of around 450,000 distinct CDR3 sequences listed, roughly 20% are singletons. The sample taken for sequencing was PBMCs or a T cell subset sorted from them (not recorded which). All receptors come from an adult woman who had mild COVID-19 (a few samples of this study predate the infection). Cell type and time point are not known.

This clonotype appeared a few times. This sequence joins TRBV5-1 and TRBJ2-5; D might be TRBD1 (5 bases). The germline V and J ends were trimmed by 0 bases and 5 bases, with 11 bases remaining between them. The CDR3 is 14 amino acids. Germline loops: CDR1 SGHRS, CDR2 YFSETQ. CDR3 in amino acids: CASSLVGLWETQYF. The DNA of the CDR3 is TGCGCCAGCAGCTTGGTGGGGCTTTGGGAGACCCAGTACTTC.

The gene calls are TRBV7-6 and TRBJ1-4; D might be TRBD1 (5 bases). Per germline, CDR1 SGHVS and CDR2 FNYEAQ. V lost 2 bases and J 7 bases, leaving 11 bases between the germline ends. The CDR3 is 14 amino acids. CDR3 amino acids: CASSLRGDIEKLFF. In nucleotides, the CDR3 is TGTGCCAGCAGCTTACGAGGGGATATTGAAAAACTGTTTTTT.

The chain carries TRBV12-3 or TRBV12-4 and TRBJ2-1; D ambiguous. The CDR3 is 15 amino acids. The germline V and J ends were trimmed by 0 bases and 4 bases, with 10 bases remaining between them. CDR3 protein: CASSLAPLGYNEQFF. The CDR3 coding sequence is TGTGCCAGCAGTTTAGCCCCCTTGGGGTACAATGAGCAGTTCTTC.

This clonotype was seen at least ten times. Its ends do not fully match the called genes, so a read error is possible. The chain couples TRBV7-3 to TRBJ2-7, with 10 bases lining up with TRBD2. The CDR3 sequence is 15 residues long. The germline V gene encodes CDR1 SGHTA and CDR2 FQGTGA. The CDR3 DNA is TGCGCCAGCAGCTTAGCGGGAGGACCCTCCTACGAGCAGTACTTC. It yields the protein CASSLAGGPSYEQYF.

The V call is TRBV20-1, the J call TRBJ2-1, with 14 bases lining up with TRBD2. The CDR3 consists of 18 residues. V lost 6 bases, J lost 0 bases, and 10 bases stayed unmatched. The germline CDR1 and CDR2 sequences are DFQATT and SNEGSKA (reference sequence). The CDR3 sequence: CSANPGLAGVGSYNEQFF. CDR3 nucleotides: TGCAGTGCAAATCCGGGACTAGCGGGAGTTGGCTCCTACAATGAGCAGTTCTTC.

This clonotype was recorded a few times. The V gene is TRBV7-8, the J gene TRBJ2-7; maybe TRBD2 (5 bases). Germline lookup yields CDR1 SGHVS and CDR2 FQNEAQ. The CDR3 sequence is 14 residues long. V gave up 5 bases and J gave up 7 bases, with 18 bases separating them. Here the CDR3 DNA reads TGTGCCAGCAGCCCTGCGGGCAGGAGGCGGGAGCAGTACTTC. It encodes CASSPAGRRREQYF.

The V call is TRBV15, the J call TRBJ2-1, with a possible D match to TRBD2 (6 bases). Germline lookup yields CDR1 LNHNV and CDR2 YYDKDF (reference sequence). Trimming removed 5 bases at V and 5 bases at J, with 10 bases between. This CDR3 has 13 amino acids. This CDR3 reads CATSGGTDNEQFF. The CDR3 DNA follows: TGTGCCACCAGCGGGGGGACTGACAATGAGCAGTTCTTC.

In DNA, the CDR3 is TGTGCCAGCAGCTTAACAGGGGGAGGGGGAGAGACCCAGTACTTC. Residues: CASSLTGGGGETQYF. This chain uses TRBV7-7 with TRBJ2-5; TRBD1 might be the D (8 bases). Trimming removed 2 bases at V and 4 bases at J, with 14 bases between. Per the germline V gene, CDR1 is SSHAT and CDR2 is FNYEAQ (reference sequence). The CDR3 covers 15 residues.

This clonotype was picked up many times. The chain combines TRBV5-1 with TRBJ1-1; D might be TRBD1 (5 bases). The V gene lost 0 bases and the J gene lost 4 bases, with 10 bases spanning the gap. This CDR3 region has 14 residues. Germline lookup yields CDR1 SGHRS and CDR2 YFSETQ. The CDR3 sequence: CASSLAAGGTEAFF. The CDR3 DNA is TGCGCCAGCAGCTTGGCGGCGGGGGGCACTGAAGCTTTCTTT.

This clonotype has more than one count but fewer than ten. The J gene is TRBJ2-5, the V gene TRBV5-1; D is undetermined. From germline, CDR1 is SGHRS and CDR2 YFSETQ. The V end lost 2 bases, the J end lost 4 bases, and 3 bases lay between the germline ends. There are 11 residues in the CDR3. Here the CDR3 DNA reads TGCGCCAGCAGCTTCGCAGAGACCCAGTACTTC. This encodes CASSFAETQYF.

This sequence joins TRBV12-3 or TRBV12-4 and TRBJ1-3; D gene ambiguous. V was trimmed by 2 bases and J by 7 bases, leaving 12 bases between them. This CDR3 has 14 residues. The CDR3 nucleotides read TGTGCCAGCAGTTTACTCCCCTCTGAGAACACCATATATTTT. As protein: CASSLLPSENTIYF.

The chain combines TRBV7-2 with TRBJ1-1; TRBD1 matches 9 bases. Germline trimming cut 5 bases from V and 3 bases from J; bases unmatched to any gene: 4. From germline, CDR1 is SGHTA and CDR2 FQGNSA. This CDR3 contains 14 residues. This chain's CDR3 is CASSHTGGYTEAFF. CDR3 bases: TGTGCCAGCAGCCATACAGGGGGCTACACTGAAGCTTTCTTT.

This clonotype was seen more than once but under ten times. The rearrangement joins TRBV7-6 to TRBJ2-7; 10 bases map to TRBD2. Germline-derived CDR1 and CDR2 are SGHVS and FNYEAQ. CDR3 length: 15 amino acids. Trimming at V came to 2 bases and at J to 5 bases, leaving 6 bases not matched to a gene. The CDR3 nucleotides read TGTGCCAGCAGCTTAATGCCTAGCGGGAGCCACGAGCAGTACTTC. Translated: CASSLMPSGSHEQYF.

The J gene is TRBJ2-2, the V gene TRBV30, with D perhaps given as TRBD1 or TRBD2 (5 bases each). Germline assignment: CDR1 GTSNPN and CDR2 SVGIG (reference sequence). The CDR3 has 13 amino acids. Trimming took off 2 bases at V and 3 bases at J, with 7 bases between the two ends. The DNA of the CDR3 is TGTGCCTGGAGTAGAGGGGACACCGGGGAGCTGTTTTTT. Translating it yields CAWSRGDTGELFF.

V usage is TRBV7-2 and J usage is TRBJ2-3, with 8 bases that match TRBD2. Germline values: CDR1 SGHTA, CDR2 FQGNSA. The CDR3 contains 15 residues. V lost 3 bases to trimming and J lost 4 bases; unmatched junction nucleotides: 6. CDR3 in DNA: TGTGCCAGCAGCTTTAGCGGGGAAGGTGCAGATACGCAGTATTTT. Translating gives CASSFSGEGADTQYF.

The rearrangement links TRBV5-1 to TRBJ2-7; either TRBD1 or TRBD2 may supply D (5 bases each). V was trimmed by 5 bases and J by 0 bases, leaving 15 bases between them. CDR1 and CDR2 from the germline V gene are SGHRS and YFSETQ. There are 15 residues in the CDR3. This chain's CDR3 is CASRLRGPTSYEQYF. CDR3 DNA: TGCGCCAGCAGACTTCGGGGACCTACCTCCTACGAGCAGTACTTC.

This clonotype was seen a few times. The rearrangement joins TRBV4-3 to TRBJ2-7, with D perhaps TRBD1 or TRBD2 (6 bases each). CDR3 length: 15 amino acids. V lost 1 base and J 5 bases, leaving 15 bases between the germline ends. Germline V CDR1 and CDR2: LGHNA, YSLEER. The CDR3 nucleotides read TGCGCCAGCAGCCAAGTTGGGGGCGGGATCCACGAGCAGTACTTC. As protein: CASSQVGGGIHEQYF.

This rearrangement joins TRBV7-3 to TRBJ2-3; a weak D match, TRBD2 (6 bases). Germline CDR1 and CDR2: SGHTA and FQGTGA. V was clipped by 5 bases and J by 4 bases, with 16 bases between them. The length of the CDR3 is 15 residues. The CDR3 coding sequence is TGTGCCAGCAGCGACCAACCCGGGGAGGCAGATACGCAGTATTTT. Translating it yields CASSDQPGEADTQYF.

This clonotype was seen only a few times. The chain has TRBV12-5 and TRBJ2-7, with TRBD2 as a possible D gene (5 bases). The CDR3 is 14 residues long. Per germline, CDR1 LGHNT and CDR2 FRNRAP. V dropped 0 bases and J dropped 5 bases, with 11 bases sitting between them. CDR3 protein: CASGLVGGFDEQYF. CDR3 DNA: TGTGCTAGTGGTTTGGTGGGCGGGTTCGACGAGCAGTACTTC.

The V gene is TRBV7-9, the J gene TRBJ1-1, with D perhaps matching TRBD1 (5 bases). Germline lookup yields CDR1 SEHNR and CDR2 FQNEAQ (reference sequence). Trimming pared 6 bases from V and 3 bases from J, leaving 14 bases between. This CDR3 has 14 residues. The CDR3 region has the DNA TGTGCCAGCAGAAGGGACGGGGGATACACTGAAGCTTTCTTT. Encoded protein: CASRRDGGYTEAFF.

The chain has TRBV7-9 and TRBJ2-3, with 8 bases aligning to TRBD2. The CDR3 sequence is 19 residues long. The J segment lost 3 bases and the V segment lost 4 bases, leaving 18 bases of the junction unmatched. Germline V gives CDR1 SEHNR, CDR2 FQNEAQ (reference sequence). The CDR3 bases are TGTGCCAGCAGCTCGCCGGGGGGGGGGCCTCATCTGGCGACAGATACGCAGTATTTT. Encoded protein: CASSSPGGGPHLATDTQYF.

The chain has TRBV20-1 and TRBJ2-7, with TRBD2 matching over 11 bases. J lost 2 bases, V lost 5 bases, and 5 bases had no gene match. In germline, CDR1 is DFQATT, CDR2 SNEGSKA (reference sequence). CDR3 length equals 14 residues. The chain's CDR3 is CSAARLAGTYEQYF. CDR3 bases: TGCAGTGCTGCAAGACTAGCGGGAACCTACGAGCAGTACTTC.

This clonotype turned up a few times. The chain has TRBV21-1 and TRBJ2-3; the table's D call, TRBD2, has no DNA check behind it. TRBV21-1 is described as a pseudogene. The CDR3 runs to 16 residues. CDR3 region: CASSNRLAGVADTQYF. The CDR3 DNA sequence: TGTGCCAGCAGCAACAGACTAGCGGGAGTTGCAGATACGCAGTATTTT.

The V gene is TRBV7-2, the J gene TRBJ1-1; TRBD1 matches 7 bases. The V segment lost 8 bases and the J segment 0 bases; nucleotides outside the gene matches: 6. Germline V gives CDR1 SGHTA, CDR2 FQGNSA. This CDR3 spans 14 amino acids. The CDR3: CASGRQGMNTEAFF. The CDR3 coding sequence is TGTGCCAGCGGCAGACAGGGCATGAACACTGAAGCTTTCTTT.

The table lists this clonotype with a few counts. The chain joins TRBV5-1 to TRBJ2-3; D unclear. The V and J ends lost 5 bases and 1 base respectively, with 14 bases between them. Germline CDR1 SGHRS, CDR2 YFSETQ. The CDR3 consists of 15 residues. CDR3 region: CASRPQARRTDTQYF. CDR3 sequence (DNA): TGCGCCAGCAGGCCCCAAGCCCGTCGCACAGATACGCAGTATTTT.

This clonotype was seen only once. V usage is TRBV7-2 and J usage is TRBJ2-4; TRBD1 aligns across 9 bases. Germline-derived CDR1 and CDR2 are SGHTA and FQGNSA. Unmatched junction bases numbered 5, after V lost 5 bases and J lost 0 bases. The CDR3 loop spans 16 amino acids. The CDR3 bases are TGTGCCAGCAGCGGACAGGGGACCCTAGCCAAAAACATTCAGTACTTC. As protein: CASSGQGTLAKNIQYF.